These 4 T cell receptor beta chains were all obtained from the same sample, sequenced in a study of identical twins. TCRdb fed the 5' RACE reads into MiXCR, producing one record per CDR3 protein. Here the sample spans some 210,000 distinct CDR3 sequences, roughly 15% being singletons. These data were likewise used in another study, on T cells expressing NK-cell markers.

Sequenced material: CD8+ T cells sorted from blood. Source of these receptors: a woman under 30 in good health.

The gene calls are TRBV2 and TRBJ2-2, with 7 bases identical to TRBD1. The trim removed 7 bases at V and 3 bases at J, leaving 11 bases unmatched. The CDR3 is 16 amino acids. CDR1 is SNHLY, CDR2 FYNNEI, per germline. The CDR3 spells CASTQRGGRDTGELFF. CDR3 coding DNA: TGTGCCAGCACCCAGAGAGGGGGCCGAGACACCGGGGAGCTGTTTTTT.

V is TRBV7-9 and J is TRBJ1-3; 9 bases match TRBD1. The CDR3 length is 17 residues. The V segment lost 5 bases and the J segment 3 bases; nucleotides outside the gene matches: 11. Germline CDR1 SEHNR, CDR2 FQNEAQ (reference sequence). The CDR3 here is CASSAVKGQGDGNTIYF. Written as DNA, the CDR3 is TGTGCCAGCAGCGCCGTTAAGGGACAGGGAGATGGAAACACCATATATTTT.

V is TRBV4-2 and J is TRBJ2-1; 11 nucleotides agree with TRBD2. V gave up 1 base and J gave up 8 bases; unmatched junction bases: 7. The CDR3 spans 16 residues. Germline values: CDR1 LGHNA, CDR2 YNFKEQ. The CDR3 DNA reads TGTGCCAGCAGCCAAGGGGTAGCGGGGGGGCCCGATGAGCAGTTCTTC. Its translation: CASSQGVAGGPDEQFF.

The rearrangement joins TRBV12-3 or TRBV12-4 to TRBJ1-1; a possible D gene is TRBD1 (6 bases). V lost 2 bases and J 11 bases, leaving 12 bases between the germline ends. CDR3 length: 12 amino acids. The CDR3 DNA is TGTGCCAGCAGTTTAACAGGGTCGTTGGCTTTCTTT. It yields the protein CASSLTGSLAFF.